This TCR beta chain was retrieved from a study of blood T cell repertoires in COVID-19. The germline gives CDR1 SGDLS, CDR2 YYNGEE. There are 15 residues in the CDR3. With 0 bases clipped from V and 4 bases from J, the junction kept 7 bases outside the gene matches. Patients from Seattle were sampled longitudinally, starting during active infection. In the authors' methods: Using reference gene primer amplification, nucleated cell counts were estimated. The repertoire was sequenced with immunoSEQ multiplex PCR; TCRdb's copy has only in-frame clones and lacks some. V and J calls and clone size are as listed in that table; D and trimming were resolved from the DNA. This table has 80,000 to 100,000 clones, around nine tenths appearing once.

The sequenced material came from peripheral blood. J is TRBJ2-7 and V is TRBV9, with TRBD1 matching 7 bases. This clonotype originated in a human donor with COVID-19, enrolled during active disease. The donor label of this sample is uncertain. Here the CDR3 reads CASSVGVQGWYEQYF. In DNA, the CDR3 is TGTGCCAGCAGCGTAGGGGTACAGGGGTGGTACGAGCAGTACTTC. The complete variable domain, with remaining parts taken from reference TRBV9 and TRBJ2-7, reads DSGVTQTPKHLITATGQRVTLRCSPRSGDLSVYWYQQSLDQGLQFLIQYYNGEERAKGNILERFSAQQFPDLHSELNLSSLELGDSALYFCASSVGVQGWYEQYFGPGTRLTVT.